This T cell receptor beta chain was retrieved from a study of T cells in women clearing cervical HPV infection. Study-wide context: HLA type could not be excluded as a confounder.

immunoSEQ multiplex PCR used an average of approximately 1,300 ng genomic DNA. Profiled with immunoSEQ multiplex PCR; TCRdb holds only in-frame clones, not every one. This listing includes 34,000 or so clones. The CDR3 has 15 amino acids. Germline-derived CDR1 and CDR2 are LGHNA and YNFKEQ. About this clone itself: With the read ending 3 residues before the CDR3 end, the germline J gene is used to fill in that end.

The genes are TRBV4-2 and TRBJ1-2, with 9 bases lining up with TRBD1. This receptor was taken from a woman aged 18 to 69 with a cervical HPV16 infection that either progressed to CIN3+ or cleared (not recorded which). Sample: blood buffy coat. The CDR3 bases that were read are TGTGCCAGCAGCCAACCAGGACAGGGGATAAGCGGC. This translates into CASSQPGQGISG. The complete CDR3 reads CASSQPGQGISGYTF.